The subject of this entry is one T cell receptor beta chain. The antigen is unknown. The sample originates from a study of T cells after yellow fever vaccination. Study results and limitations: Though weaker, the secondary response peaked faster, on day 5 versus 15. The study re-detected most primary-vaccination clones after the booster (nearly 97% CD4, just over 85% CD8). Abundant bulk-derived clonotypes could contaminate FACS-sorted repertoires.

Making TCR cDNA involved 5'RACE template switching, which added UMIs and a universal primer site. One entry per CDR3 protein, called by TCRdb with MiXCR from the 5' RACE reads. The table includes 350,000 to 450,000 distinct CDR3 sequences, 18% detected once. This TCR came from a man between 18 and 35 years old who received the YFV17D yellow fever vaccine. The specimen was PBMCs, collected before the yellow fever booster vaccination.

CDR3 region: CASSFSGQGARQPQHF. CDR3 in DNA: TGTGCCAGCAGCTTTTCGGGACAGGGGGCACGACAGCCCCAGCATTTT. J is TRBJ1-5 and V is TRBV5-6; 12 bases line up with TRBD1. Germline loops: CDR1 SGHDT, CDR2 YYEEEE. The CDR3 runs 16 residues. V lost 2 bases, J lost 7 bases, and 7 bases stayed unmatched. Supplemented by reference TRBV5-6 and TRBJ1-5, the full variable domain reads DAGVTQSPTHLIKTRGQQVTLRCSPKSGHDTVSWYQQALGQGPQFIFQYYEEEERQRGNFPDRFSGHQFPNYSSELNVNALLLGDSALYLCASSFSGQGARQPQHFGDGTRLSIL.